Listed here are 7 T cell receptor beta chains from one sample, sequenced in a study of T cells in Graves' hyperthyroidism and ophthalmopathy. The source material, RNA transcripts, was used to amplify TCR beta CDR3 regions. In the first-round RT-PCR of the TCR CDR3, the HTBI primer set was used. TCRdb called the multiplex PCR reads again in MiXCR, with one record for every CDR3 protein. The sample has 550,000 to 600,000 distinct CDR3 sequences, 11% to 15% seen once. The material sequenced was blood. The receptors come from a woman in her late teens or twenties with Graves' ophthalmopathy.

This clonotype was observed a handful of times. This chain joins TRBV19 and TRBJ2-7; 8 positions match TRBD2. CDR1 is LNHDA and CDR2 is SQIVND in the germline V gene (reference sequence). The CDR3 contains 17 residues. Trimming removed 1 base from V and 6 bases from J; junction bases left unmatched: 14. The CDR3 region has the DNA TGTGCCAGTAGTATAGCCGGGGGCAGCGGGAGTGCTCGCGAGCAGTACTTC. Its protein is CASSIAGGSGSAREQYF.

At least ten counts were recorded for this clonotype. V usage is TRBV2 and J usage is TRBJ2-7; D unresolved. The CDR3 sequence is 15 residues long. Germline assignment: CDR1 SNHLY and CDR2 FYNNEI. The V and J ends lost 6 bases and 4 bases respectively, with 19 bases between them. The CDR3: CASSLRSITRYEQYF. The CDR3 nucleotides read TGTGCCAGCAGCTTAAGGTCCATTACCCGGTACGAGCAGTACTTC.

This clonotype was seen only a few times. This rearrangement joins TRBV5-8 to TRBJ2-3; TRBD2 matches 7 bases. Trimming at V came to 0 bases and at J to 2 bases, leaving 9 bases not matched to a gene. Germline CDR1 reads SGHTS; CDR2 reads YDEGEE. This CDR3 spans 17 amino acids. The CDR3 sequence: CASSLADRLAITDTQYF. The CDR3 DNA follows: TGTGCCAGCAGCTTGGCCGATAGACTAGCCATCACAGATACGCAGTATTTT. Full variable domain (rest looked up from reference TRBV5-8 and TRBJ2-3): EAGVTQSPTHLIKTRGQQATLRCSPISGHTSVYWYQQALGLGLQFLLWYDEGEERNRGNFPPRFSGRQFPNYSSELNVNALELEDSALYLCASSLADRLAITDTQYFGPGTRLTVL.

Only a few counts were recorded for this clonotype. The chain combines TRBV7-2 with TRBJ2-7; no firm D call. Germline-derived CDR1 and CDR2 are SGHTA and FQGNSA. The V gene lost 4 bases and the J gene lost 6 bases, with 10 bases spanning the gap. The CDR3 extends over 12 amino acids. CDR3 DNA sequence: TGTGCCAGCAGCTCGGCACATGCCGAGCAGTACTTC. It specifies CASSSAHAEQYF.

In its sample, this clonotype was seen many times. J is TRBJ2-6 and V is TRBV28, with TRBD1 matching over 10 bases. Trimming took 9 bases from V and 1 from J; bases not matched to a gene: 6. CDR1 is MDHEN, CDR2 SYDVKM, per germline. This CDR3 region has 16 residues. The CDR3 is CASFGTGVSGANVLTF. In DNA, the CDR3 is TGTGCCAGTTTCGGGACAGGGGTTTCTGGGGCCAACGTCCTGACTTTC.

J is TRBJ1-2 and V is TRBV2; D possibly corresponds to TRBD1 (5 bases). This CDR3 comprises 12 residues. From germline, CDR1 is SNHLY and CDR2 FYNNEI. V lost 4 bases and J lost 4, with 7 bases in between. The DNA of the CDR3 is TGTGCCAGCAGTGGGACATTCTATGGCTACACCTTC. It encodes CASSGTFYGYTF. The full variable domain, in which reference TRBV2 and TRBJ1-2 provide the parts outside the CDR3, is EPEVTQTPSHQVTQMGQEVILRCVPISNHLYFYWYRQILGQKVEFLVSFYNNEISEKSEIFDDQFSVERPDGSNFTLKIRSTKLEDSAMYFCASSGTFYGYTFGSGTRLTVV.

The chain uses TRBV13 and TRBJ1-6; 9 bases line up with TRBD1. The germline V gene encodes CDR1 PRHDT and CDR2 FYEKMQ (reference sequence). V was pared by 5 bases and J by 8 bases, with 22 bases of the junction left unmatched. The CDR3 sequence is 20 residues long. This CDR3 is CASSTRPLKVTGGSHSPLHF. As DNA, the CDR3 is TGTGCCAGCAGCACCCGGCCGCTGAAAGTCACAGGGGGCTCGCATTCACCCCTCCACTTT.